Shown below are 5 T cell receptor beta chains from a single sample sequenced in a study of identifying expanded T cells in peripheral blood (dated by TCRdb to between 2018 and 2020). Library generation was performed with the immunoSEQ multiplex PCR assay. Drawn from immuneACCESS, this table holds only the in-frame rearrangements with V and J called that TCRdb kept. Clones are partly lost; checked studies trace under half to an unresolved V gene and leave the rest unexplained. The sample data list about 83,000 clones, and roughly 90% of these were observed just once. Of the sample, around 3% falls within the top ten clones. Sequenced sample: blood. Receptors were obtained from a person aged 18 to 75 in good health.

The rearrangement joins TRBV5-5 to TRBJ2-2, with D perhaps assigned TRBD1 or TRBD2 (5 bases each). CDR3 length equals 15 residues. Germline CDR1 SGHKS, CDR2 YYEKEE (reference sequence). Trimming pared 5 bases from V and 7 bases from J, leaving 18 bases between. The CDR3, as DNA: TGTGCCAGCAGGGAAACCGGGACGATTCGCGGGGAGCTGTTTTTT. Translating it yields CASRETGTIRGELFF.

The rearrangement links TRBV19 to TRBJ1-2; D is uncertain. CDR3 length: 13 amino acids. Germline loops: CDR1 LNHDA, CDR2 SQIVND (reference sequence). Deletions cut 6 bases from V and 6 bases from J, with 14 bases between. CDR3 in amino acids: CASRTGPLHGYTF. The CDR3 DNA is TGTGCCAGTAGGACGGGTCCGTTGCATGGCTACACCTTC.

This chain connects TRBV4-3 to TRBJ2-1; TRBD2 matches 7 bases. Unmatched junction bases numbered 6, after V lost 0 bases and J lost 4 bases. Germline values: CDR1 LGHNA, CDR2 YSLEER. The CDR3 runs 16 residues. As DNA, the CDR3 is TGCGCCAGCAGCCAAGATCTGACTAGCAGATACAATGAGCAGTTCTTC. Translating it yields CASSQDLTSRYNEQFF.

J is TRBJ1-5 and V is TRBV5-6; D might be TRBD1 (5 bases). Trimming cost V 1 base and J 3 bases, with 11 bases left between them. This CDR3 has 15 residues. CDR1 is SGHDT and CDR2 is YYEEEE in the germline V gene. The CDR3, as DNA: TGTGCCAGCAGCTTGCGGGACCGAGCCAATCAGCCCCAGCATTTT. Translating gives CASSLRDRANQPQHF.

CDR3 amino acids: CASSPGGYEQFF. CDR3 nucleotide sequence: TGTGCCAGCTCACCGGGTGGATATGAGCAGTTCTTC. This chain joins TRBV18 and TRBJ2-1; D gene uncertain. Germline assignment: CDR1 KGHSH and CDR2 LQKENI. V lost 3 bases and J lost 8, with 8 bases in between. The CDR3 runs 12 residues.